Here is one T cell receptor (beta chain) with its context. A few counts support this clonotype. The antigen it recognizes is unknown. No much larger clone exists at a distance of one base, and base qualities are not known. The time point label corresponds to: sample taken at primary tumor resection. Donors were around 71 patients with early-stage, untreated non-small cell lung cancer from the lung TRACERx cohort. For TCR sequencing, whole RNA was extracted from tumor and nontumor lung tissue, or from cryopreserved PBMC samples, and no cell sorting was done. Only patients with enough RNA available from two or more tumor regions were chosen for TCR sequencing. Tumor and adjacent nontumor lung specimens were reviewed by a lung pathologist before selection. This sample is part of a study of spatial heterogeneity in lung cancer (dated by TCRdb to the late 2010s). About the investigation overall: Beta-chain transcripts were consistently detected in greater numbers than alpha-chain transcripts, which likely reflects a higher abundance of beta-chain transcripts. Both alpha and beta chains were TCR-sequenced in samples taken at surgery, namely 220 tumor regions, around 70 matched nontumor lung samples and a few dozen PBMC samples. Nonsynonymous mutation counts, determined by whole-exome sequencing of tumor tissue, were related to features of the TCR repertoire. The study quantitatively compared TCR alpha and beta repertoires across multiple tumor regions, matched nontumor lung and blood in non-small cell lung cancer. In the raw uncorrected reads, each unique combination of TCR and UMI appeared on average more than ten times.

The library was prepared using 5' RACE. The reads were generated on a NextSeq 500. To allow correction of PCR and sequencing errors, the TCR library protocol tagged every TCR cDNA molecule with a unique molecular identifier. As for the authors' bioinformatics: TCR identification, UMI-based error correction and CDR3 extraction were performed with Decombinator tools. Expanded TCRs were defined as those above a frequency of 2 per 1,000, corresponding to the top 1% of the tumor frequency distribution. Renyi diversity was calculated using the R vegan package after each repertoire was subsampled 100 times to 5,000 TCRs. CDR3 similarity networks were built from amino acid triplet string-kernel similarity, connecting CDR3s with pairwise similarity above 0.82. Clones were called with MiXCR by TCRdb after fastp trimmed the public reads at Q25, and only in-frame beta chains were retained. Each entry merges the rows of one CDR3 protein and shows their most common DNA and genes. The V and J calls come from TCRdb's annotation, not from the publication. This sample is represented by 950 to 1,500 distinct CDR3 sequences; roughly 26% of them were singletons. The leading ten clones occupy about a fifth of the sample.

From cysteine to phenylalanine, the CDR3 is 17 amino acids long. The only DNA kept is the CDR3, 51 bases in frame from the first base. Clipping removes 4 bases from V and 2 bases from J, with 6 as the unmatched junction base count. CDR1 and CDR2 are drawn from the germline V gene: KGHSY, FQNENV. Results and caveats for the whole study, not just this receptor: Additional single-cell paired TCR alpha and beta sequencing was considered necessary to confirm, at a functional level, the hypothesis that regional TCRs recognize regional mutations.

The sequence was obtained from a female donor with early-stage non-small cell lung cancer. In this chain, TRBV16 is recombined with TRBJ2-1; TRBD2 fits 12 bases in the junction. The source material was normal lung tissue next to the tumor, sampled at surgery. CDR3 protein: CASSPPSGGGPYNEQFF. DNA sequence: TGTGCCAGCAGCCCCCCTAGCGGGGGGGGGCCCTACAATGAGCAGTTCTTC. Beyond the CDR3, the reference TRBV16 and TRBJ2-1 genes provide the residues; the full variable domain reads: GEEVAQTPKHLVRGEGQKAKLYCAPIKGHSYVFWYQQVLKNEFKFLISFQNENVFDETGMPKERFSAKCLPNSPCSLEIQATKLEDSAVYFCASSPPSGGGPYNEQFFGPGTRLTVL.